The 27 T cell receptor beta chains presented below share a single source sample, sequenced in a study of post-analysis software for immune sequencing data. Study-wide results and caveats: With TRBV5-6, TRBV5-1 and TRBV20-1 included, about five TRBV segments were more frequent in patients than in controls.

These receptors have no known antigen. Built from TCR beta cDNA, the libraries had unique molecular identifiers in them. TCRdb independently ran MiXCR on the PCR reads; one entry per CDR3 protein. The table records approximately 360,000 distinct CDR3 sequences, 30% to 45% of them present only once. Input material: blood. These receptors were collected from a girl between 5 and 17 years old with multiple sclerosis.

V is TRBV20-1 and J is TRBJ2-5; 10 bases fit TRBD2. V trimming: 2 bases; J trimming: 4 bases; junction bases outside the gene matches: 7. CDR1 and CDR2 (germline): DFQATT, SNEGSKA (reference sequence). The CDR3 length is 15 residues. CDR3 sequence: CSARSGGLARETQYF. The CDR3 bases are TGCAGTGCTAGATCCGGGGGACTAGCGAGAGAGACCCAGTACTTC.

This clonotype was found once. This chain connects TRBV12-3 or TRBV12-4 to TRBJ1-1; D gene unclear. The CDR3 extends over 14 amino acids. The germline V and J ends were trimmed by 3 bases and 5 bases, with 13 bases remaining between them. DNA of the CDR3: TGTGCCAGCAGTTTTTTGGAAAGGGATACTGAAGCTTTCTTT. As protein: CASSFLERDTEAFF.

This chain links TRBV28 with TRBJ1-2, with TRBD1 matching over 11 bases. This CDR3 has 15 residues. The germline V gene has CDR1 MDHEN and CDR2 SYDVKM. V trimming: 3 bases; J trimming: 5 bases; junction bases outside the gene matches: 5. In DNA, the CDR3 is TGTGCCAGCAGTTTGGACAGGGGGCAAAGATATGGCTACACCTTC. Amino acid sequence: CASSLDRGQRYGYTF.

This chain links TRBV12-3 or TRBV12-4 with TRBJ2-7, with 8 bases identical to TRBD2. The DNA matches TRBJ2-5 better at its end, which makes the J call doubtful. This CDR3 is 13 amino acids long. The CDR3 loop is CASSPLADGTQYF. The CDR3 DNA follows: TGTGCCAGCAGCCCACTAGCGGACGGGACCCAGTACTTC.

The CDR3: CASSPRQGDIQYF. The CDR3 DNA is TGTGCCAGCAGCCCTAGACAAGGGGACATTCAGTACTTC. The V call is TRBV13, the J call TRBJ2-4, with D possibly matching TRBD1 (5 bases). V was shortened by 5 bases and J by 8 bases, with 13 bases between the two germline ends. The CDR3 contains 13 residues. Germline values: CDR1 PRHDT, CDR2 FYEKMQ (reference sequence).

The rearrangement joins TRBV29-1 to TRBJ2-1; 11 nucleotides line up with TRBD2. Germline V gene lookup returns CDR1 SQVTM and CDR2 ANQGSEA. With V trimmed by 1 base and J by 4 bases, 0 bases remained unmatched. This CDR3 has 14 amino acids. This chain's CDR3 is CSVEGTSGYNEQFF. CDR3 nucleotide sequence: TGCAGCGTTGAAGGGACTAGCGGGTACAATGAGCAGTTCTTC.

The CDR3 DNA is TGCAGCGTTGAAGAGGACGGAAGGGGCTATGGCTACACCTTC. This translates into CSVEEDGRGYGYTF. The chain recombines TRBV29-1 with TRBJ1-2; D is possibly TRBD1 (5 bases). Germline CDR1 SQVTM, CDR2 ANQGSEA. This CDR3 is built from 14 residues. V was clipped by 0 bases and J by 4 bases, with 12 bases between them.

This clonotype came up once. CDR3 region: CSAPGRSQETQYF. In nucleotides, the CDR3 is TGCAGCGCCCCGGGACGGAGCCAAGAGACCCAGTACTTC. V gene TRBV29-1 combines with J gene TRBJ2-5; the D call may be TRBD1 or TRBD2 (5 bases each). Germline CDR1 is SQVTM and CDR2 is ANQGSEA. The CDR3 extends over 13 amino acids. The V end was cut by 7 bases, the J end by 1 base, with 13 bases between.

This clonotype was seen a few times. This chain uses TRBV6-5 with TRBJ2-1; TRBD2 aligns across 14 bases. Unmatched junction bases numbered 7, after V lost 6 bases and J lost 9 bases. Per the germline V gene, CDR1 is MNHEY and CDR2 is SVGAGI. The CDR3 length is 15 residues. The CDR3 loop is CASSRLAGGLSEQFF. CDR3 bases: TGTGCCAGCAGCCGACTAGCGGGGGGGTTGAGTGAGCAGTTCTTC.

This clonotype has a handful of counts. V is TRBV7-8 and J is TRBJ1-5; D gene unclear. This CDR3 region has 15 residues. The germline V and J ends were trimmed by 2 bases and 1 base, with 9 bases remaining between them. The germline CDR1 and CDR2 sequences are SGHVS and FQNEAQ. The CDR3 nucleotides read TGTGCCAGCAGCTTATCGACACTGAGCAATCAGCCCCAGCATTTT. The encoded protein is CASSLSTLSNQPQHF.

The chain uses TRBV5-5 and TRBJ2-7; perhaps TRBD1 as D (5 bases). Deletions cut 5 bases from V and 3 bases from J, with 18 bases between. The CDR3 is made up of 15 amino acids. Per the germline V gene, CDR1 is SGHKS and CDR2 is YYEKEE (reference sequence). CDR3 in DNA: TGTGCCAGCAGTTCCGACAGCCCCCGGCGCTACGAGCAGTACTTC. Its translation is CASSSDSPRRYEQYF.

The chain combines TRBV9 with TRBJ2-3, with TRBD2 identical over 13 bases. With V trimmed by 4 bases and J by 7 bases, 6 bases remained unmatched. Per the germline V gene, CDR1 is SGDLS and CDR2 is YYNGEE. The CDR3 totals 15 residues. The CDR3 region has the DNA TGTGCCAGCAGCCCGACTAGCGGGGGGCTTAATACGCAGTATTTT. It codes for CASSPTSGGLNTQYF.

This clonotype was picked up a small number of times. The gene calls are TRBV19 and TRBJ2-7, with D possibly matching TRBD2 (5 bases). Germline V gives CDR1 LNHDA, CDR2 SQIVND (reference sequence). This CDR3 region has 15 residues. Trimming took off 1 base at V and 5 bases at J, with 15 bases between the two ends. CDR3 region: CASSIAGLRPHEQYF. As DNA, the CDR3 is TGTGCCAGTAGTATAGCCGGACTGAGGCCACACGAGCAGTACTTC.

This clonotype was counted between two and nine times. This chain uses TRBV5-1 with TRBJ1-2; D may be TRBD1 (5 bases). The CDR3 contains 17 residues. Germline values: CDR1 SGHRS, CDR2 YFSETQ. V was pared by 0 bases and J by 5 bases, with 20 bases between. CDR3: CASSLELGLPGPYGYTF. The CDR3 DNA reads TGCGCCAGCAGCTTGGAACTGGGACTGCCCGGCCCTTATGGCTACACCTTC.

Worth noting for this clonotype: A junction boundary mismatches the germline segment, possibly from a read error. The chain carries TRBV12-3 or TRBV12-4 and TRBJ2-3; 8 positions agree with TRBD1. This CDR3 region has 15 residues. The chain's CDR3 is CASSLQGARTDTEYF. Here the CDR3 DNA reads TGTGCCAGCAGTTTGCAGGGGGCAAGGACAGATACGGAGTATTTT.

The V and J genes are TRBV7-2 and TRBJ2-1, with D possibly matching TRBD2 (5 bases). From germline, CDR1 is SGHTA and CDR2 FQGNSA. V lost 5 bases, J lost 4 bases, and 15 bases lay in between. The CDR3 loop spans 15 amino acids. CDR3 amino acids: CASSVYFGDYNEQFF. CDR3 in DNA: TGTGCCAGCAGCGTCTACTTCGGGGATTACAATGAGCAGTTCTTC.

This clonotype was observed a handful of times. This rearrangement joins TRBV3-1 to TRBJ2-7; 10 bases match TRBD2. The CDR3 covers 16 residues. V dropped 1 base and J dropped 1; count of bases not matched to a gene: 4. The germline V gene encodes CDR1 LGHDT and CDR2 YNNKEL (reference sequence). The CDR3: CASSQGLAGLSYEQYF. For the CDR3, the DNA is TGTGCCAGCAGCCAAGGACTAGCGGGCCTGTCCTACGAGCAGTACTTC.

The genes are TRBV2 and TRBJ2-1; TRBD2 is a possible D gene (6 bases). The V gene's germline CDR1 is SNHLY and CDR2 FYNNEI. This CDR3 region has 11 residues. V lost 7 bases, J lost 9 bases, and 10 bases lay in between. This chain's CDR3 is CASNGGTEQFF. DNA of the CDR3: TGTGCCAGCAATGGGGGGACTGAGCAGTTCTTC.

Regarding this clonotype: The germline gene is not matched at one end of the junction; a read error may be the cause. The genes are TRBV16 and TRBJ2-1; perhaps TRBD2 as D (6 bases). The CDR3 covers 17 residues. CDR1 and CDR2 from the germline V gene are KGHSY and FQNENV. The CDR3 bases are TGTGCCAGCAGCCACCCAATAGCGGTGAGCTCCTACAACGAGCAGTTCTTC. This codes for CASSHPIAVSSYNEQFF. Complete variable domain (other parts from reference TRBV16 and TRBJ2-1): GEEVAQTPKHLVRGEGQKAKLYCAPIKGHSYVFWYQQVLKNEFKFLISFQNENVFDETGMPKERFSAKCLPNSPCSLEIQATKLEDSAVYFCASSHPIAVSSYNEQFFGPGTRLTVL.

This clonotype showed up just a few times. The V and J genes are TRBV4-3 and TRBJ1-4; 8 bases are a match to TRBD1. The germline CDR1 and CDR2 sequences are LGHNA and YSLEER. The CDR3 loop spans 17 amino acids. V dropped 0 bases and J dropped 6; count of bases not matched to a gene: 9. CDR3 nucleotide sequence: TGCGCCAGCAGCCAAGATCGAGTTCCACAGGGGGATGAAAAACTGTTTTTT. Translated: CASSQDRVPQGDEKLFF.

Note on this clonotype: One base away lies a much larger clone, so this may be a sequencing read error. The genes are TRBV20-1 and TRBJ2-3; 8 nucleotides line up with TRBD2. The CDR3 consists of 16 residues. Looked up from germline, CDR1 is DFQATT and CDR2 is SNEGSKA (reference sequence). CDR3 DNA: TGCGGTGCTAGAGATCCTATAGCGGGGAAAACAGATACGCAGTATTTT. It yields the protein CGARDPIAGKTDTQYF.

The chain joins TRBV6-2 or TRBV6-3 to TRBJ2-7; TRBD1 matches at 9 bases. The length of the CDR3 is 13 residues. J gave up 7 bases and V 6 bases, and 7 bases lay outside the gene matches. Germline lookup yields CDR1 MNHEY and CDR2 SVGEGT. The CDR3 here is CASRGQGSWEQYF. The CDR3 DNA sequence: TGTGCCAGCAGGGGACAGGGTAGTTGGGAGCAGTACTTC.

The chain couples TRBV3-1 to TRBJ2-5; 7 bases are shared with TRBD1. The CDR3 covers 12 residues. V lost 3 bases to trimming and J lost 9 bases; unmatched junction nucleotides: 4. CDR1 and CDR2 from the germline V gene are LGHDT and YNNKEL (reference sequence). The DNA for the CDR3 is TGTGCCAGCAGCCAGAGGGGGACAGCCCAGTACTTC. As protein: CASSQRGTAQYF.

The chain has TRBV29-1 and TRBJ1-2; 7 bases are a match to TRBD1. V was pared by 3 bases and J by 12 bases, with 4 bases of the junction left unmatched. The CDR3 contains 10 residues. The germline CDR1 and CDR2 sequences are SQVTM and ANQGSEA. CDR3 region: CSVDEGGHTF. The CDR3 nucleotides are TGCAGCGTTGACGAAGGGGGCCACACCTTC.

The CDR3, as DNA: TGTGCCAGCACCGCGAGACTTCGCAATCAGCCCCAGCATTTT. Residues: CASTARLRNQPQHF. The chain joins TRBV28 to TRBJ1-5, with no clear D. The CDR3 runs 14 residues. CDR1 and CDR2 (germline): MDHEN, SYDVKM. V shed 7 bases and J shed 2 bases, with 12 bases lying between them.

The rearrangement uses TRBV5-1 and TRBJ2-1; 8 bases are shared with TRBD1. The V gene end was trimmed by 0 bases and the J gene end by 4 bases; junction bases not matched to a gene: 9. The CDR3 contains 17 residues. Per the germline V gene, CDR1 is SGHRS and CDR2 is YFSETQ. CDR3 protein: CASSLDQGTGLYNEQFF. The CDR3 DNA is TGCGCCAGCAGCTTGGATCAAGGGACAGGCCTATACAATGAGCAGTTCTTC. Based on the CDR3 plus reference TRBV5-1 and TRBJ2-1, the full variable domain is KAGVTQTPRYLIKTRGQQVTLSCSPISGHRSVSWYQQTPGQGLQFLFEYFSETQRNKGNFPGRFSGRQFSNSRSEMNVSTLELGDSALYLCASSLDQGTGLYNEQFFGPGTRLTVL.

The chain links TRBV6-1 to TRBJ2-1; tentatively, D is TRBD1 (8 bases). CDR3 length equals 15 residues. V was clipped by 1 base and J by 6 bases, with 13 bases between them. Germline-derived CDR1 and CDR2 are MNHNS and SASEGT. CDR3 DNA: TGTGCCAGCAGTGAAGTACAGGGGGGGTTCAATGAGCAGTTCTTC. It codes for CASSEVQGGFNEQFF.